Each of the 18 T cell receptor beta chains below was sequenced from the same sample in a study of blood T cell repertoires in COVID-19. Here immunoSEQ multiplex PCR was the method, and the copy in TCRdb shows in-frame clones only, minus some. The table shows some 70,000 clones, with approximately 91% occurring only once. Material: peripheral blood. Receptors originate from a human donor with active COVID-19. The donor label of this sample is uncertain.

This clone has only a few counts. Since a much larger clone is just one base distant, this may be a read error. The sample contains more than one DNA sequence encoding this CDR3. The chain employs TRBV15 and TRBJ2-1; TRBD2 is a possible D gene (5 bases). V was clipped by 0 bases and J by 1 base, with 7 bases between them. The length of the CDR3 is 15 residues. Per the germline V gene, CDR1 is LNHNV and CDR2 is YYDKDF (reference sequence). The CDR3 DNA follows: TGTGCCACCAGCAGAGATCCGGGATCCTACAATGAGCAGTTCTTC. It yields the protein CATSRDPGSYNEQFF.

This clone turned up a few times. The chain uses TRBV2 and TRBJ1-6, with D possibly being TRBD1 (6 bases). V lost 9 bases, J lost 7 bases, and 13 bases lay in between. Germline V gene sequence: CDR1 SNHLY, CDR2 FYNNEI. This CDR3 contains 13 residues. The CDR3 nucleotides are TGTGCCAGACGACAGGACCTAAATTCACCCCTCCACTTT. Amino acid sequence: CARRQDLNSPLHF.

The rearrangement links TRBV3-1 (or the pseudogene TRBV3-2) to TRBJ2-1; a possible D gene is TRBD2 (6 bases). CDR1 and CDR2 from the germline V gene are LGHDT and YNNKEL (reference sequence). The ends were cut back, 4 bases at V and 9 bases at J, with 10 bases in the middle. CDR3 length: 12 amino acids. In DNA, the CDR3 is TGTGCCAGCAGCCCGGGACTCGGTGAGCAGTTCTTC. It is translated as CASSPGLGEQFF.

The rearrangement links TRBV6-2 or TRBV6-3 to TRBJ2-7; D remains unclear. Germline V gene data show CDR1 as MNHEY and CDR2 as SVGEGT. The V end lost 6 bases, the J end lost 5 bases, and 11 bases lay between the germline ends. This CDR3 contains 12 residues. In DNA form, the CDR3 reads TGTGCCAGCAGCTTGCTTCGGGACGAGCAGTACTTC. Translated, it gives CASSLLRDEQYF.

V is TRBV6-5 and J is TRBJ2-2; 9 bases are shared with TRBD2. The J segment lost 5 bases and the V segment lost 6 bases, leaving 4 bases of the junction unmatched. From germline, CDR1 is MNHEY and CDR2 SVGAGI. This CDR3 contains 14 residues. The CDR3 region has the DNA TGTGCCAGCAGAGGCCTAGCGGGAACCGGGGAGCTGTTTTTT. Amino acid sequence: CASRGLAGTGELFF.

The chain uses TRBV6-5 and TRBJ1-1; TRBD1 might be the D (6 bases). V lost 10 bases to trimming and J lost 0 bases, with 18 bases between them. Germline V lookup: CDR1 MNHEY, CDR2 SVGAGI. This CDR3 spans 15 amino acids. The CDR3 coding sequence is TGTGCCACTCAAGGGGGTAGGCTCATGAACACTGAAGCTTTCTTT. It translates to CATQGGRLMNTEAFF.

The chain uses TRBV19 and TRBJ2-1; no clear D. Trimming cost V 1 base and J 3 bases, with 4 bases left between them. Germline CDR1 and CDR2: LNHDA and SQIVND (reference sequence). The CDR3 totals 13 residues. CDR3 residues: CASSIGDYNEQFF. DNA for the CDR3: TGTGCCAGTAGTATAGGAGACTACAATGAGCAGTTCTTC. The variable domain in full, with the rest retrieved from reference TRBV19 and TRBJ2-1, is DGGITQSPKYLFRKEGQNVTLSCEQNLNHDAMYWYRQDPGQGLRLIYYSQIVNDFQKGDIAEGYSVSREKKESFPLTVTSAQKNPTAFYLCASSIGDYNEQFFGPGTRLTVL.

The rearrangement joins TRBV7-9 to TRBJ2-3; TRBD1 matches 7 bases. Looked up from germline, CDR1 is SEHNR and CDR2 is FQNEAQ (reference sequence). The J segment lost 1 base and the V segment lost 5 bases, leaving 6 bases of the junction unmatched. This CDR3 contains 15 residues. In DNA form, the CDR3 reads TGTGCCAGCAGCCCCGGGACAGAAGGCACAGATACGCAGTATTTT. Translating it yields CASSPGTEGTDTQYF.

The chain's CDR3 is CASSQDTRVWSEAFF. The CDR3 DNA reads TGTGCCAGCAGCCAAGATACCCGGGTTTGGTCTGAAGCTTTCTTT. The chain joins TRBV4-2 to TRBJ1-1, with no clear D. CDR1 LGHNA and CDR2 YNFKEQ come from the germline V gene. The CDR3 runs 15 residues. V was shortened by 0 bases and J by 6 bases, with 14 bases between the two germline ends.

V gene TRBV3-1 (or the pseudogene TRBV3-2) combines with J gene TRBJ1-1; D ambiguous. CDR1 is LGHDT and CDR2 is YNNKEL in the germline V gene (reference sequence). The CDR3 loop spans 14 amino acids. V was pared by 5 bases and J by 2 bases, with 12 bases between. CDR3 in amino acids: CASSSHPVNTEAFF. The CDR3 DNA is TGTGCCAGCAGCTCCCACCCAGTAAACACTGAAGCTTTCTTT.

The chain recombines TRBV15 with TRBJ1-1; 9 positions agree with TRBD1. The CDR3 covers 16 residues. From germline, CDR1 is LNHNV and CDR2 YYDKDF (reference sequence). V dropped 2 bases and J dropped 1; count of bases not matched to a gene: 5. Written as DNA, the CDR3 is TGTGCCACCAGCAGACCTCCGGGACAGGGGAACACTGAAGCTTTCTTT. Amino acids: CATSRPPGQGNTEAFF.

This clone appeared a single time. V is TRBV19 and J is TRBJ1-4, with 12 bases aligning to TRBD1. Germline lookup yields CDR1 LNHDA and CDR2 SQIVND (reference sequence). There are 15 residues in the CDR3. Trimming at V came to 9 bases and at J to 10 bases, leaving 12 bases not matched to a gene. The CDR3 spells CASVDSGTGGGKLFF. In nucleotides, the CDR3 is TGTGCCAGCGTGGACTCCGGGACAGGGGGCGGAAAACTGTTTTTT.

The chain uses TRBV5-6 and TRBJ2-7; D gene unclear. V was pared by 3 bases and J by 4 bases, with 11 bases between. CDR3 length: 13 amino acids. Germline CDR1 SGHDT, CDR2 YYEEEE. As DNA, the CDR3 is TGTGCCAGCAGCTCGTCTTTCGGGTACGAGCAGTACTTC. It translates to CASSSSFGYEQYF.

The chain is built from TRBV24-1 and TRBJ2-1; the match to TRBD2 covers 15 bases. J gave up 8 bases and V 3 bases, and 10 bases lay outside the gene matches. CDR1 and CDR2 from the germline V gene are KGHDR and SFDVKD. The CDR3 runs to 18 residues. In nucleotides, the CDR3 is TGTGCCACCAGTGATCAAGGACTAGCGGGAGGGCCAGGGGATGAGCAGTTCTTC. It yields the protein CATSDQGLAGGPGDEQFF.

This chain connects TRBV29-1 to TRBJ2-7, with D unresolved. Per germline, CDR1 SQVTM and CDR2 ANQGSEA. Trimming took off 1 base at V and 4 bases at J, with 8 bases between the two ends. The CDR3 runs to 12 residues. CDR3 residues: CSVEGVKYEQYF. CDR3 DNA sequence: TGCAGCGTTGAAGGAGTTAAATACGAGCAGTACTTC.

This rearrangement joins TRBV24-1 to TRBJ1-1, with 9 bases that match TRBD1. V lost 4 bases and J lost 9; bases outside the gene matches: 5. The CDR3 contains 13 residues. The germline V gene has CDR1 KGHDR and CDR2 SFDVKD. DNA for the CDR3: TGTGCCACCAGTGAGAGGAACAGGGGGCAAGCTTTCTTT. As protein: CATSERNRGQAFF.

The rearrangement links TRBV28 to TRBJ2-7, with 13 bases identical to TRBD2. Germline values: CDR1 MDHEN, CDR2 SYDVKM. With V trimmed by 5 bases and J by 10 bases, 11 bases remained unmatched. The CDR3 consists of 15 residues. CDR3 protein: CASSTGLAGAPGQYF. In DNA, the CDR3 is TGTGCCAGCAGTACTGGACTAGCGGGAGCTCCCGGACAGTACTTC.

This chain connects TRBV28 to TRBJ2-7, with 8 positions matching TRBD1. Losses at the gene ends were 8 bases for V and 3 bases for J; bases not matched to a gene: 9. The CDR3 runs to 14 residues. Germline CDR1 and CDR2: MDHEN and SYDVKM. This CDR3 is CASQTGRGHYEQYF. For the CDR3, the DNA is TGTGCCAGCCAAACGGGCAGGGGGCACTACGAGCAGTACTTC. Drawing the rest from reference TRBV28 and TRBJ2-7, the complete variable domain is DVKVTQSSRYLVKRTGEKVFLECVQDMDHENMFWYRQDPGLGLRLIYFSYDVKMKEKGDIPEGYSVSREKKERFSLILESASTNQTSMYLCASQTGRGHYEQYFGPGTRLTVT.